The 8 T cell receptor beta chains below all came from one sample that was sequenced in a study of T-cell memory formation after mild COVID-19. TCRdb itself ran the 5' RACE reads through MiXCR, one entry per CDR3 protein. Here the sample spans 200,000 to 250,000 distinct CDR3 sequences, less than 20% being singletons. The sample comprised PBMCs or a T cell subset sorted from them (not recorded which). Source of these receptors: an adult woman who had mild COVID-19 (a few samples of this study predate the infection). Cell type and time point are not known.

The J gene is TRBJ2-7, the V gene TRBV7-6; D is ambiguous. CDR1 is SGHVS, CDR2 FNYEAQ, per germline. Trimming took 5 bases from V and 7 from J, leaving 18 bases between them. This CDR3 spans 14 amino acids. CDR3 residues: CASSPSTQTGEQYF. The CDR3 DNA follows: TGTGCCAGCAGCCCGTCCACCCAAACTGGTGAGCAGTACTTC.

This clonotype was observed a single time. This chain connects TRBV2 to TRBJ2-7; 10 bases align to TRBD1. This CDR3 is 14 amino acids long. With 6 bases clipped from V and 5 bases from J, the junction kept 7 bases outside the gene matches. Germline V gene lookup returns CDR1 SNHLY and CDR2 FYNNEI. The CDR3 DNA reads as TGTGCCAGCAGAGTGGGACAGGGGTCCAACGAGCAGTACTTC. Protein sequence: CASRVGQGSNEQYF.

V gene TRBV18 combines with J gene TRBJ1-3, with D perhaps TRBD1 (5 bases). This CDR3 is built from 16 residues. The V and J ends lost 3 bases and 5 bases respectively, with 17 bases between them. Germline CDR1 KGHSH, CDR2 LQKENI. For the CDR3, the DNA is TGTGCCAGCTCACCCCCGGGCAGGGCGGAACGAAACACCATATATTTT. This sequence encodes CASSPPGRAERNTIYF.

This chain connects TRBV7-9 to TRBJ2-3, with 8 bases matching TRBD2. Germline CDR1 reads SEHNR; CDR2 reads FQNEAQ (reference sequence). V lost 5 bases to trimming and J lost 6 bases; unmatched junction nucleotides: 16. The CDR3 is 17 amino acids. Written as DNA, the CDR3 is TGTGCCAGCAGCCCCAGACTAGCGACGGGCAATATCGATACGCAGTATTTT. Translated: CASSPRLATGNIDTQYF.

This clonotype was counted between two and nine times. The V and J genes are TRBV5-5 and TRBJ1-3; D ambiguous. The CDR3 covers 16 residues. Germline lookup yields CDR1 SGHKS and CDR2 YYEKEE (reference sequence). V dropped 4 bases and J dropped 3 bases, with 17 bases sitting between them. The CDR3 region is CASSQSLAGFGNTIYF. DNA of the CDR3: TGTGCCAGCAGCCAATCACTGGCGGGGTTTGGAAACACCATATATTTT.

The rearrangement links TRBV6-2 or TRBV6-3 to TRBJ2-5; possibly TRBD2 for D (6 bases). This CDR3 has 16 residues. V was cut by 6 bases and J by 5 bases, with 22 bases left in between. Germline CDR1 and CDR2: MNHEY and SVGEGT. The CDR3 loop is CASSHLYAEGRETQYF. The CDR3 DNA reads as TGTGCCAGCAGCCACCTCTACGCGGAGGGGAGGGAGACCCAGTACTTC.

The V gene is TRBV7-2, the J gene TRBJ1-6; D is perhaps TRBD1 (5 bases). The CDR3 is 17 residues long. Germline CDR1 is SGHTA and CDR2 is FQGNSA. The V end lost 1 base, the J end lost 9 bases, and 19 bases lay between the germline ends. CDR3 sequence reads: CASSLVSPPGYSSPLHF. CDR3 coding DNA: TGTGCCAGCAGCTTAGTTTCTCCGCCAGGGTACTCTTCACCCCTCCACTTT.

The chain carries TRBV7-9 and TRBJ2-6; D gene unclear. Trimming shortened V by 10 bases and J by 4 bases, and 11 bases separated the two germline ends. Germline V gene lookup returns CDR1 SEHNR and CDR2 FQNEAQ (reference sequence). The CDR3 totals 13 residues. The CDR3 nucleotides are TGTGCCACGAGCCTCTCAGGGGCCAACGTCCTGACTTTC. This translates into CATSLSGANVLTF.